This T cell receptor (beta chain) stems from a study of CD8 T cells in ankylosing spondylitis. Construction of TCR beta libraries was performed using quantitative 5'-RACE with molecular barcodes. TCRdb reprocessed the 5' RACE reads with MiXCR, giving one entry per CDR3 protein. This table has about 210,000 distinct CDR3 sequences, around 6.6% appearing once. Study observations and caveats: There were earlier reports of some motif variants in reactive arthritis synovial fluid and blood. There was a TCR beta motif, made of several highly homologous variants, that appeared characteristic of ankylosing spondylitis blood. Disease-linked clones reportedly showed significant enrichment in matched ankylosing spondylitis synovial fluid.

About this clonotype itself: Its antigen is unknown.

Trimming shortened V by 4 bases and J by 3 bases, and 13 bases separated the two germline ends. The V gene's germline CDR1 is SGDLS and CDR2 YYNGEE. The CDR3 has 15 amino acids. This clonotype was sampled from a male donor with ankylosing spondylitis. V and J are TRBV9 and TRBJ1-4, with D possibly matching TRBD1 (6 bases). Source material: blood, either unsorted or a sorted T cell fraction (not recorded which). DNA for the CDR3: TGTGCCAGCAGCAATAAGGGGGAGTCTAATGAAAAACTGTTTTTT. Residues: CASSNKGESNEKLFF.